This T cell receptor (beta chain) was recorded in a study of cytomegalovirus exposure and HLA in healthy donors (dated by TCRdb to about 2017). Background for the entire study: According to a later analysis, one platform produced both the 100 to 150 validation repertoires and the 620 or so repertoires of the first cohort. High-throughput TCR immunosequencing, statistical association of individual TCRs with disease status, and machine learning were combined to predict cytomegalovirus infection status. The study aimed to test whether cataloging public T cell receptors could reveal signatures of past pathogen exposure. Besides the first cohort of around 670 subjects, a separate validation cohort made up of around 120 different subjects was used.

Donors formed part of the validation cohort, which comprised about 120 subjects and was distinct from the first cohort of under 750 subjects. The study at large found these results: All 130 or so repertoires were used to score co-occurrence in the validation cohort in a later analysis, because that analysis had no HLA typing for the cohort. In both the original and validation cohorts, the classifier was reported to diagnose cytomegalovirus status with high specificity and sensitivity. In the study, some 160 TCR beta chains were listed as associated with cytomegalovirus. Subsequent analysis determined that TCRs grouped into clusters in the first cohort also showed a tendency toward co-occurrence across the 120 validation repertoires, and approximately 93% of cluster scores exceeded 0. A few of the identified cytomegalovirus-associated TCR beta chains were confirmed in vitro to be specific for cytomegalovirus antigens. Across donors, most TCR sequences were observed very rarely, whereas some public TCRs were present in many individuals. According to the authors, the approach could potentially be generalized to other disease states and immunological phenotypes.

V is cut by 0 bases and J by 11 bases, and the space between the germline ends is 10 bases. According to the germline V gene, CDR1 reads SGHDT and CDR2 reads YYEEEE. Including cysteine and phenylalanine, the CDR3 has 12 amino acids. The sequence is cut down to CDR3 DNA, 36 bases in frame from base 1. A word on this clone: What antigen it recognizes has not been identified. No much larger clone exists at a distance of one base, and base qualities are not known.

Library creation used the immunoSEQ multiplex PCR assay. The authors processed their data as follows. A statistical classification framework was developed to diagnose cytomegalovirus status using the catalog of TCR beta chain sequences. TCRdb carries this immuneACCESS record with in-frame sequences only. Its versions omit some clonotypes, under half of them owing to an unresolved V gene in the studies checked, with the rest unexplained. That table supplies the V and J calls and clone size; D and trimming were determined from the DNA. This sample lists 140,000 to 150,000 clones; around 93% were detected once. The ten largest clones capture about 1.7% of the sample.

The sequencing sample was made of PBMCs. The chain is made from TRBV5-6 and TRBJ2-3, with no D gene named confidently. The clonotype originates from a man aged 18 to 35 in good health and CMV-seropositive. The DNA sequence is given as TGTGCCAGCAGCTTGGGGCCAGGCAAGCAGTATTTT. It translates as CASSLGPGKQYF.